Listed here are 28 T cell receptor beta chains from one sample, sequenced in a study of cytomegalovirus exposure and HLA in healthy donors. PCR primers comprised 60 Vbeta and 13 Jbeta primers. Assay: immunoSEQ multiplex PCR; the TCRdb copy retains only in-frame clones and omits some. The data show nearly 110,000 clones, with more than 70% seen just once and less than 2.5% held by the top ten. The sample comprised PBMCs. These receptors came from a man in his late teens or twenties in good health and CMV-seronegative.

The genes are TRBV4-1 and TRBJ2-7, with 7 bases matching TRBD2. CDR1 and CDR2 from the germline V gene are MGHRA and YSYEKL. Unmatched junction bases numbered 12, after V lost 5 bases and J lost 2 bases. This CDR3 is built from 16 residues. CDR3 sequence: CASSLARGGGAYEQYF. The CDR3 DNA reads as TGCGCCAGCAGCTTAGCTCGAGGCGGGGGTGCCTACGAGCAGTACTTC.

The genes are TRBV7-5 and TRBJ2-3; TRBD1, the table's D call, was not compared with the DNA. TRBV7-5 is reported as a pseudogene. This CDR3 spans 21 amino acids. The CDR3 coding sequence is TGTGCCAGAAGCTTACCGCACGTGGGGACAGGGGAGGCTACCCGCACAGATACGCAGTATTTT. Translation: CARSLPHVGTGEATRTDTQYF.

V gene TRBV2 combines with J gene TRBJ1-2; the D gene is possibly TRBD1 (6 bases). V shed 6 bases and J shed 4 bases, with 18 bases lying between them. CDR1 SNHLY and CDR2 FYNNEI come from the germline V gene. The CDR3 extends over 15 amino acids. The CDR3 DNA reads as TGTGCCAGCAGGGTGGACAGAGCCTCGCCCTATGGCTACACCTTC. Its translation is CASRVDRASPYGYTF.

The CDR3 bases are TGTGCCAGTAGTAGTCCCGGGGGGCCTACCGGGGAGCTGTTTTTT. Protein: CASSSPGGPTGELFF. The rearrangement links TRBV19 to TRBJ2-2; tentatively, D is TRBD2 (7 bases). The germline V gene has CDR1 LNHDA and CDR2 SQIVND (reference sequence). V lost 4 bases and J lost 5, with 14 bases in between. This CDR3 has 15 residues.

The chain employs TRBV5-8 and TRBJ2-5; D may be TRBD1 (6 bases). The DNA end is more similar to TRBJ2-7, so the J call may be wrong. CDR3 length: 14 amino acids. Germline CDR1 and CDR2: SGHTS and YDEGEE. Here the CDR3 reads CASSPVDRNYEQYF. The CDR3 DNA reads as TGTGCCAGCAGCCCGGTTGACAGGAACTACGAGCAGTACTTC.

J is TRBJ2-3 and V is TRBV6-4, with TRBD1 as a possible D gene (5 bases). V lost 0 bases and J lost 6, with 10 bases in between. Germline values: CDR1 MRHNA, CDR2 SNTAGT. The CDR3 is 14 amino acids. The CDR3 sequence: CASSDSIGADTQYF. CDR3 bases: TGTGCCAGCAGTGACTCGATTGGGGCCGATACGCAGTATTTT.

This clone was counted a single time. This chain connects TRBV5-8 to TRBJ1-5, with D possibly being TRBD1 (5 bases). Trimming took off 5 bases at V and 7 bases at J, with 19 bases between the two ends. Germline V gene lookup returns CDR1 SGHTS and CDR2 YDEGEE. The CDR3 length is 15 residues. The CDR3 DNA sequence: TGTGCCAGCAGTCCTGGCCGCCAGGGCGGCCAGCCCCAGCATTTT. Translation gives CASSPGRQGGQPQHF.

J is TRBJ2-7 and V is TRBV6-1, with D maybe TRBD2 (5 bases). The V gene lost 6 bases and the J gene lost 7 bases, with 13 bases spanning the gap. The CDR3 has 12 amino acids. The germline gives CDR1 MNHNS, CDR2 SASEGT. In DNA form, the CDR3 reads TGTGCCAGCAGAGAGCCGGGAAAGGAGCAGTACTTC. Residues: CASREPGKEQYF.

The V call is TRBV7-2, the J call TRBJ2-7, with D possibly matching TRBD2 (6 bases). The V gene lost 5 bases and the J gene lost 2 bases, with 16 bases spanning the gap. The CDR3 has 15 amino acids. Germline loops: CDR1 SGHTA, CDR2 FQGNSA. This CDR3 is CASSPRLVVAYEQYF. DNA of the CDR3: TGTGCCAGCAGCCCCCGACTAGTAGTCGCCTACGAGCAGTACTTC.

This clone was counted between two and nine times. This chain joins TRBV6-1 and TRBJ1-4; D might be TRBD1 (5 bases). V was pared by 2 bases and J by 3 bases, with 16 bases between. Per the germline V gene, CDR1 is MNHNS and CDR2 is SASEGT. CDR3 size: 17 residues. The CDR3 region is CASSEQGEGRANEKLFF. The CDR3 coding sequence is TGTGCCAGCAGTGAACAAGGGGAGGGCAGGGCTAATGAAAAACTGTTTTTT.

The chain joins TRBV7-3 to TRBJ1-1; D is undetermined. The CDR3 has 13 amino acids. Trimming pared 2 bases from V and 0 bases from J, leaving 4 bases between. CDR1 and CDR2 (germline): SGHTA, FQGTGA. CDR3 in amino acids: CASSLSVNTEAFF. The CDR3 DNA sequence: TGTGCCAGCAGCTTATCAGTGAACACTGAAGCTTTCTTT.

The chain carries TRBV7-3 and TRBJ2-1; 10 positions match TRBD2. V was clipped by 1 base and J by 10 bases; unmatched bases: 10. Germline assignment: CDR1 SGHTA and CDR2 FQGTGA. The CDR3 spans 16 residues. Written as DNA, the CDR3 is TGTGCCAGCAGCTTAATAGCGGGGGGCAATCCACAAGAGCAGTTCTTC. It codes for CASSLIAGGNPQEQFF.

Regarding this clone: The junction does not match germline at one end; this may be a read error. The chain carries TRBV7-9 and TRBJ2-1; D is unresolved. CDR3 size: 17 residues. In germline, CDR1 is SEHNR, CDR2 FQNEAQ (reference sequence). The CDR3 protein is CSSSPPPRIAPYNEQFF. The CDR3 bases are TGTTCCAGCAGCCCCCCTCCGAGGATAGCTCCCTACAATGAGCAGTTCTTC. The full variable domain, its missing parts supplied by reference TRBV7-9 and TRBJ2-1, is DTGVSQNPRHKITKRGQNVTFRCDPISEHNRLYWYRQTLGQGPEFLTYFQNEAQLEKSRLLSDRFSAERPKGSFSTLEIQRTEQGDSAMYLCSSSPPPRIAPYNEQFFGPGTRLTVL.

This chain connects TRBV19 to TRBJ1-5; weak D call: TRBD1 (5 bases). V lost 1 base and J 6 bases, leaving 13 bases between the germline ends. This CDR3 comprises 15 residues. Germline lookup yields CDR1 LNHDA and CDR2 SQIVND (reference sequence). The CDR3 bases are TGTGCCAGTAGTATAGCAGGGTTCAACACTCAGCCCCAGCATTTT. This sequence encodes CASSIAGFNTQPQHF. Drawing the rest from reference TRBV19 and TRBJ1-5, the complete variable domain is DGGITQSPKYLFRKEGQNVTLSCEQNLNHDAMYWYRQDPGQGLRLIYYSQIVNDFQKGDIAEGYSVSREKKESFPLTVTSAQKNPTAFYLCASSIAGFNTQPQHFGDGTRLSIL.

The gene calls are TRBV5-6 and TRBJ1-2; D gene uncertain. This CDR3 is built from 17 residues. From germline, CDR1 is SGHDT and CDR2 YYEEEE. V lost 6 bases and J 1 base, leaving 22 bases between the germline ends. The CDR3: CASNPRAAGTFNYGYTF. Written as DNA, the CDR3 is TGTGCCAGCAACCCGAGGGCCGCGGGAACATTTAACTATGGCTACACCTTC.

The chain links TRBV7-2 to TRBJ2-5, with 10 bases matching TRBD1. Germline trimming cut 5 bases from V and 5 bases from J; bases unmatched to any gene: 14. Germline loops: CDR1 SGHTA, CDR2 FQGNSA. There are 17 residues in the CDR3. The CDR3 bases are TGTGCCAGCAGCAAACTGGGACAGGGGCGGCAAGTGGAGACCCAGTACTTC. Residues: CASSKLGQGRQVETQYF.

The rearrangement links TRBV19 to TRBJ1-4, with D possibly matching TRBD1 (6 bases). V lost 1 base to trimming and J lost 16 bases, with 10 bases between them. The germline gives CDR1 LNHDA, CDR2 SQIVND (reference sequence). The CDR3 covers 11 residues. CDR3 sequence reads: CASSIVGQSFF. The CDR3 DNA sequence: TGTGCCAGTAGTATAGTTGGACAGTCGTTTTTT.

The table lists this clone with a count of one. V gene TRBV19 combines with J gene TRBJ1-1; 9 bases align to TRBD1. Trimming removed 9 bases from V and 8 bases from J; junction bases left unmatched: 10. In germline, CDR1 is LNHDA, CDR2 SQIVND (reference sequence). The CDR3 consists of 13 residues. The CDR3 DNA reads as TGTGCCAGCAAGAGGACAGGGGACTCGGAAGCTTTCTTT. It specifies CASKRTGDSEAFF. Together with reference TRBV19 and TRBJ1-1, the CDR3 gives the full variable domain: DGGITQSPKYLFRKEGQNVTLSCEQNLNHDAMYWYRQDPGQGLRLIYYSQIVNDFQKGDIAEGYSVSREKKESFPLTVTSAQKNPTAFYLCASKRTGDSEAFFGQGTRLTVV.

The V and J genes are TRBV11-2 and TRBJ1-4; possibly TRBD1 for D (5 bases). CDR1 is SGHAT, CDR2 FQNNGV, per germline. V lost 4 bases to trimming and J lost 0 bases, with 12 bases between them. The CDR3 covers 16 residues. CDR3 residues: CASSSLGAATNEKLFF. In DNA form, the CDR3 reads TGTGCCAGCAGCTCATTAGGGGCAGCAACTAATGAAAAACTGTTTTTT.

This clone was counted a few times. V usage is TRBV4-2 and J usage is TRBJ2-6; the match to TRBD1 covers 7 bases. Germline CDR1 is LGHNA and CDR2 is YNFKEQ. The CDR3 consists of 19 residues. The V gene end was trimmed by 1 base and the J gene end by 0 bases; junction bases not matched to a gene: 9. The CDR3 sequence is CASSQGDSSAGSGANVLTF. The CDR3 DNA reads as TGTGCCAGCAGCCAAGGGGACAGCAGTGCTGGCTCTGGGGCCAACGTCCTGACTTTC.

The chain carries TRBV27 and TRBJ1-1, with D perhaps matching TRBD1 (6 bases). The CDR3 covers 12 residues. With 6 bases removed from V and 10 bases from J, the gap between germline ends came to 15 bases. Germline V gene sequence: CDR1 MNHEY, CDR2 SMNVEV (reference sequence). The CDR3 region has the DNA TGTGCCAGCAGGAACCCAGGGGTGGGAGCTTTCTTT. Translation: CASRNPGVGAFF.

The gene calls are TRBV7-2 and TRBJ1-6; perhaps TRBD1 as D (6 bases). V lost 5 bases, J lost 13 bases, and 15 bases lay in between. Germline assignment: CDR1 SGHTA and CDR2 FQGNSA. This CDR3 region has 13 residues. CDR3 sequence: CASSSKQGSPLHF. CDR3 DNA: TGTGCCAGCAGCAGTAAACAGGGATCCCCCCTCCACTTT. The whole variable domain, filled in from reference TRBV7-2 and TRBJ1-6, reads GAGVSQSPSNKVTEKGKDVELRCDPISGHTALYWYRQSLGQGLEFLIYFQGNSAPDKSGLPSDRFSAERTGGSVSTLTIQRTQQEDSAVYLCASSSKQGSPLHFGNGTRLTVT.

V gene TRBV6-1 combines with J gene TRBJ2-5; TRBD1 agrees at 9 bases. J lost 10 bases, V lost 5 bases, and 11 bases had no gene match. Germline CDR1 and CDR2: MNHNS and SASEGT. The CDR3 is 14 amino acids. This CDR3 reads CASSLDRGETGQYF. The CDR3 DNA reads TGTGCCAGCAGTTTGGACAGGGGCGAGACTGGCCAGTACTTC.

This clone is termed medium-sized. The rearrangement joins TRBV4-2 to TRBJ2-3; 13 bases are a match to TRBD2. Germline-derived CDR1 and CDR2 are LGHNA and YNFKEQ. The V segment lost 1 base and the J segment 4 bases; nucleotides outside the gene matches: 2. CDR3 length: 16 amino acids. CDR3 nucleotides: TGTGCCAGCAGCCAAGCACTAGCGGGGGGGCCAGATACGCAGTATTTT. Its translation is CASSQALAGGPDTQYF.

The V gene is TRBV9, the J gene TRBJ2-2; the D is unclear. Per germline, CDR1 SGDLS and CDR2 YYNGEE. The CDR3 length is 14 residues. V was trimmed by 1 base and J by 4 bases, leaving 8 bases between them. The CDR3 DNA reads TGTGCCAGCAGCGTAAGACCGGGCACCGGGGAGCTGTTTTTT. Its translation is CASSVRPGTGELFF. The full variable domain, with the rest looked up from reference TRBV9 and TRBJ2-2, is DSGVTQTPKHLITATGQRVTLRCSPRSGDLSVYWYQQSLDQGLQFLIQYYNGEERAKGNILERFSAQQFPDLHSELNLSSLELGDSALYFCASSVRPGTGELFFGEGSRLTVL.

V and J are TRBV7-8 and TRBJ2-7; 8 bases are a match to TRBD1. The germline V gene encodes CDR1 SGHVS and CDR2 FQNEAQ. The CDR3 has 16 amino acids. After removal of 2 bases from V and 4 bases from J, the junction contained 10 bases not matched to a gene. As DNA, the CDR3 is TGTGCCAGCAGCTTATTTAGGACAGGGTTGGAGTACGAGCAGTACTTC. Translation gives CASSLFRTGLEYEQYF.

This chain links TRBV5-1 with TRBJ2-2, with no clear D. In germline, CDR1 is SGHRS, CDR2 YFSETQ. Trimming stripped 4 bases from V and 8 bases from J, with 15 bases between. This CDR3 is 14 amino acids long. The CDR3 protein is CASSPNSRPGELFF. Here the CDR3 DNA reads TGCGCCAGCAGCCCCAACAGCCGACCGGGGGAGCTGTTTTTT.

This rearrangement joins TRBV6-5 to TRBJ2-7; D uncertain. The length of the CDR3 is 13 residues. Trimming pared 5 bases from V and 4 bases from J, leaving 12 bases between. The V gene's germline CDR1 is MNHEY and CDR2 SVGAGI. The CDR3 here is CASSGYDMYEQYF. In DNA, the CDR3 is TGTGCCAGCAGTGGTTACGACATGTACGAGCAGTACTTC.